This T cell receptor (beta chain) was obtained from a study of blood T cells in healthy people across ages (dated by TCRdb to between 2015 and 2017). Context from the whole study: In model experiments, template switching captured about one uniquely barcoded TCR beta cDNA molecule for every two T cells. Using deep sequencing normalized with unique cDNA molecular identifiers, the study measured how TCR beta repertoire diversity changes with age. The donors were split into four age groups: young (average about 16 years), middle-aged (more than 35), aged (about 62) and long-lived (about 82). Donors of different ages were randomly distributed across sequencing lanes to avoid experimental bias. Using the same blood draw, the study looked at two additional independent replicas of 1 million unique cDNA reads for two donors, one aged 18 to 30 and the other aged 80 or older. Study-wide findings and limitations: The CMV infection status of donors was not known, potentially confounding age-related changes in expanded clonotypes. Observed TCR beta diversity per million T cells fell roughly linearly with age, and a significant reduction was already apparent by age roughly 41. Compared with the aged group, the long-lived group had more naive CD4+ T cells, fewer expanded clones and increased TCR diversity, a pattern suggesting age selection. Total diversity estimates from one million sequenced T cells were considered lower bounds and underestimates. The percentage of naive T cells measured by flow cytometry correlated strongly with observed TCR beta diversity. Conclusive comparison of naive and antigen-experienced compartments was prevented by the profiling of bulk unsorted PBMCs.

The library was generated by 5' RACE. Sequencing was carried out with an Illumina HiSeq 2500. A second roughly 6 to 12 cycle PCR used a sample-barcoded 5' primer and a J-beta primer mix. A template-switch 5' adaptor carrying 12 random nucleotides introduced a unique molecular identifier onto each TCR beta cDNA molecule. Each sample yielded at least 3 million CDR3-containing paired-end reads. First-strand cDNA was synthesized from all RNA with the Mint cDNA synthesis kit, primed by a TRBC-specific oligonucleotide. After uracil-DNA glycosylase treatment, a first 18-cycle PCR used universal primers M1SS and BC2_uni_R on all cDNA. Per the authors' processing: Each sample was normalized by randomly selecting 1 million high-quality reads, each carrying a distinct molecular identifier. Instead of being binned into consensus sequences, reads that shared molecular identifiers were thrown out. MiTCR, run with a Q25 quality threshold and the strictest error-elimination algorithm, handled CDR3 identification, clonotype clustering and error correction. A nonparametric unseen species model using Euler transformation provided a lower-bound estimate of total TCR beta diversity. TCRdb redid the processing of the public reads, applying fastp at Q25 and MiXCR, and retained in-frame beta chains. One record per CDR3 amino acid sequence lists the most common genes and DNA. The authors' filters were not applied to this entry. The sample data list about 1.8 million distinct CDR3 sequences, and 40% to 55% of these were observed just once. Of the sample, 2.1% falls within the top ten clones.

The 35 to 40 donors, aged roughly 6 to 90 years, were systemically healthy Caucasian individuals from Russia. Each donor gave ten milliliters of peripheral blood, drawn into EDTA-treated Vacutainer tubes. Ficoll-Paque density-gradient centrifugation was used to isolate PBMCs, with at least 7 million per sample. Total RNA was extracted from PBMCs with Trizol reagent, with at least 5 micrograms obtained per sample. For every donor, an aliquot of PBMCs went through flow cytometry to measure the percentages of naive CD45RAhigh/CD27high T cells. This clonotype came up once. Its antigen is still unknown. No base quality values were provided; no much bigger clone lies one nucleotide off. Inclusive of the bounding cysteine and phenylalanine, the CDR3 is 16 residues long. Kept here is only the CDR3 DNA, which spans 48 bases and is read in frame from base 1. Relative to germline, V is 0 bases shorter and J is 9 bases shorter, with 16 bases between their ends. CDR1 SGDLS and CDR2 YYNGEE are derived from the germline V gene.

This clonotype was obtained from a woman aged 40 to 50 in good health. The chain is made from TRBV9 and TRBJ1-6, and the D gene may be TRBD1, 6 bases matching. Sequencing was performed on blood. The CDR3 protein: CASSVDLPGASSPLHF. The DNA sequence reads TGTGCCAGCAGCGTAGACCTGCCGGGGGCGAGTTCACCCCTCCACTTT.